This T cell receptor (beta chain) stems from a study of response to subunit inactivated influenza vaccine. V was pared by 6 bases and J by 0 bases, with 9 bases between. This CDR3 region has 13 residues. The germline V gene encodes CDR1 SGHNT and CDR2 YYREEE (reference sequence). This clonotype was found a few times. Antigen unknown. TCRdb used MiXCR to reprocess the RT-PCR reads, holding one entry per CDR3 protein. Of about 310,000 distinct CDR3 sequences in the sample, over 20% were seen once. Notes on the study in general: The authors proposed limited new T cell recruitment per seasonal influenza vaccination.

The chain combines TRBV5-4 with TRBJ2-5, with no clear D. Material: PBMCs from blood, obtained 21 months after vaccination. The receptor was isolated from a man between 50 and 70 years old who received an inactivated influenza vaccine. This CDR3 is CASNPRNQETQYF. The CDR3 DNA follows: TGTGCCAGCAACCCCCGGAACCAAGAGACCCAGTACTTC.